This TCR beta chain was obtained from a study of immune evolution from preneoplasia to lung adenocarcinoma. Study-wide points: Highest clonality occurred in KRAS-mutant, not EGFR-mutant or double wild-type, nodules. From normal lung to invasive adenocarcinoma, top clone frequencies appeared to decrease.

Details on this clone: Its antigen is not identified.

Sequenced by immunoSEQ multiplex PCR; TCRdb stores in-frame clones only, minus some. Of 37,000 or so clones detected, roughly 71% appear once; the ten largest clones hold about 5.7%. This receptor was obtained from a person aged 55 to 75 with lung adenocarcinoma. Input material: FFPE invasive lung adenocarcinoma tissue.

The CDR3 is CASSIDARNEQFF. The CDR3 nucleotides read TGTGCCAGTAGTATAGACGCAAGGAATGAGCAGTTCTTC. J is TRBJ2-1 and V is TRBV19; no firm D call. The CDR3 has 13 amino acids. Between the trimmed V and J ends, which lost 0 bases and 7 bases, there was a span of 7 bases. CDR1 LNHDA and CDR2 SQIVND come from the germline V gene (reference sequence).